This TCR beta chain was identified during a study of CD8 T cells in ankylosing spondylitis. The study, taken as a whole, reports: Seemingly characteristic of ankylosing spondylitis blood was a TCR beta motif consisting of 7 or 8 highly homologous variants.

TCRdb reprocessed the 5' RACE reads via MiXCR and lists one record per CDR3 protein. Of about 130,000 distinct CDR3 sequences in the sample, roughly an eighth are singletons; the top ten hold around 3%. With respect to this clonotype: Its antigen remains unknown. A much bigger clone sits one base away, suggesting this may be a read error.

V lost 6 bases, J lost 8 bases, and 7 bases stayed unmatched. Germline lookup yields CDR1 DFQATT and CDR2 SNEGSKA (reference sequence). The CDR3 is 14 amino acids. The chain couples TRBV20-1 to TRBJ2-1; 13 bases fit TRBD2. The clonotype comes from a female donor with ankylosing spondylitis or in good health (not recorded which). Sequencing used blood, either unsorted or a sorted T cell fraction (not recorded which). CDR3 bases: TGCAGTGCCGGAGGGACTAGCGGGAACCATGAGCAGTTCTTC. It encodes CSAGGTSGNHEQFF.